This T cell receptor (beta chain) was sequenced for a study of blood T cell repertoires in COVID-19. Some clones are missing from TCRdb's copy, which holds only in-frame ones; the method was immunoSEQ multiplex PCR. The table includes about 380,000 clones, around 89% detected once. This clone was found once. Germline assignment: CDR1 MNHEY and CDR2 SMNVEV (reference sequence). Trimming took off 5 bases at V and 11 bases at J, with 15 bases between the two ends. CDR3 length: 12 amino acids. The J gene is TRBJ1-1, the V gene TRBV27; possible D gene TRBD1, 5 bases. The clonotype was recovered from a woman between 18 and 29 years old who had recovered from COVID-19. Sequencing input: PBMCs or T cells enriched from blood (not recorded which). CDR3 protein: CASSPGGGSAFF. DNA of the CDR3: TGTGCCAGCAGTCCCGGGGGAGGTTCGGCTTTCTTT.